Included here is one T cell receptor (beta chain) sequence, with context. This clonotype was recorded many times. The clone's antigen remains unknown. The sample holds no much larger clone one base away, and base qualities are not on file. The data belong to a study of T cells in Graves' hyperthyroidism and ophthalmopathy (dated by TCRdb to about 2019). Background for the entire study: Peripheral blood samples were taken at the time of initial diagnosis, prior to any treatment. TCR Vbeta CDR3 sequencing of roughly 140 peripheral blood samples (roughly 41 ophthalmopathy, 75 hyperthyroidism and approximately 17 progressor patients) is reported in the paper. The 100 or so discovery patients were divided at random into training and test sets in a 7:3 ratio. Following sampling, methimazole starting at 30 mg daily was given to hyperthyroidism patients, and high-dose intravenous methylprednisolone was given to ophthalmopathy patients. To identify TCR V-J signatures that set the groups apart, the researchers used a discovery cohort of 100 patients, made up of roughly 40 with Graves' ophthalmopathy and some 58 with stable Graves' hyperthyroidism. Prospective prediction of ophthalmopathy was tested in an independent validation cohort of about 19 hyperthyroidism patients and 17 patients who later progressed to ophthalmopathy. In several Graves' hyperthyroidism patients, the study also compared T-cell repertoires from thyroid tissue with T-cell repertoires from blood.

Hyperthyroidism patients were aged 18 to 65 years and newly diagnosed, with disease duration of less than 2 months. Patients with uncontrolled infections, other autoimmune diseases, pregnancy or lactation were excluded. Diagnoses were based on clinical symptoms, serum thyroxine and TRAb, thyroid ultrasound and orbital computed tomography. For progressor patients, blood was drawn at the first diagnosis of hyperthyroidism, before any ophthalmopathy symptoms had appeared. PBMCs were separated from about 10 ml of fresh peripheral blood using Ficoll-Paque density gradient centrifugation. Patients classed as progressors first received a Graves' hyperthyroidism diagnosis and then went on to develop ophthalmopathy during follow-up. Trizol reagent was used to extract total RNA, and RNA quality was then checked on an Agilent 2100 Bioanalyzer. Amplification of TCR beta CDR3 regions was carried out from RNA transcripts. A first-round RT-PCR of the TCR CDR3 used the HTBI primer set with the Qiagen OneStep RT-PCR kit. A second multiplex PCR round built the libraries, followed by size selection and purification. Libraries were sequenced paired-end with 100 bp reads on an Illumina HiSeq2000. The authors processed their data as follows. Raw data were processed with SOAPnuke, discarding reads with adapters, uncalled bases, mean Phred below 15, or no exact constant-primer or identifier match. COPE v1.2.5 was used to merge the high-quality paired reads, and each unique nucleotide sequence was defined as a clonotype. MiTCR v1.1 was used to align clonotypes to the IMGT TRBV, TRBD and TRBJ reference segments. The analysis included only V-J combinations with a frequency above 0.0001, which together covered roughly 99% of the repertoires. A TCS score was defined as the ratio of F50 (clonal expansion) to E x V (chaos), with BLOSUM62-based TCRdist applied between CDR3 peptides within each V-J. Welch's t-statistics and random forest reduced fewer than 550 V-J features to some 14, which were used in a naive Bayes classifier (R e1071). The public reads were reanalyzed by TCRdb: fastp trimming at Q25, MiXCR alignment, in-frame beta chains only. A single entry per CDR3 protein holds the most common genes and DNA from its merged rows. The V and J calls follow TCRdb's processing rather than the paper's. Across this sample there are about 350,000 distinct CDR3 sequences, with approximately 18% seen only once. In total, the top ten clones hold around a third of the sample.

Overall study outcomes, separate from this receptor: Blood samples also contained most of the expanded thyroid clonotypes (frequency above 0.001), which suggests that blood repertoires may reflect thyroid immune responses. A model built on a 13 V-J signature distinguished ophthalmopathy from stable hyperthyroidism, reaching around 88% sensitivity and under 84% specificity in cross-validation and 80%/75% in testing. In validation, the model predicted progression to ophthalmopathy a median of about 6.5 months before onset, with over 60% sensitivity and 72.22% specificity. No statistical method was used to set the sample size in advance, and investigators knew the group allocation.

From its cysteine to its phenylalanine, the CDR3 spans 16 amino acids. The CDR3 DNA has 48 bases and is translated from base 1. Sequences SGHTA (CDR1) and FQGNSA (CDR2) are obtained from the germline V gene. V loses 2 bases at its end and J loses 1 base; junction bases beyond the gene matches: 4. The V and J segments used are TRBV7-2 and TRBJ2-7; 11 nucleotides in the junction match TRBD1. The TCR originated in a woman in her twenties or thirties with Graves' hyperthyroidism that later progressed to Graves' ophthalmopathy. The sequencing input was blood. The base sequence is TGTGCCAGCAGCTTACGTGGGACAGGGGGATCCTACGAGCAGTACTTC. Its protein is CASSLRGTGGSYEQYF.